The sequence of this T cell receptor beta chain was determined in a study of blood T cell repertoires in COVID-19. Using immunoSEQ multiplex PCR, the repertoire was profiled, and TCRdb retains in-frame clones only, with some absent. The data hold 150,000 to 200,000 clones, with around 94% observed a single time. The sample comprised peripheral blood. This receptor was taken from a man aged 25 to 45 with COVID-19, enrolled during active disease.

The CDR3 sequence: CASSRLAGETQYF. The CDR3 region has the DNA TGTGCCAGCAGCAGACTAGCGGGAGAGACCCAGTACTTC. V usage is TRBV7-2 and J usage is TRBJ2-5; 10 nucleotides match TRBD2. CDR1 is SGHTA and CDR2 is FQGNSA in the germline V gene. CDR3 length equals 13 residues. Trimming cost V 5 bases and J 4 bases; bases outside gene matches: 1.